One and the same sample provided the 7 T cell receptor beta chains below, sequenced in a study of CD8+CD57+ T cells in acquired aplastic anemia. The template for TCR beta VDJ and CDR3 sequence profiling was genomic DNA. MiXCR, applied by TCRdb to the reads, yields one record per CDR3 protein. The data contain 150,000 to 200,000 distinct CDR3 sequences, 63% of them singletons. The source material was sorted CD4+, CD8+, or CD8+CD57+ T cells (not recorded which) from PBMCs. The receptors stem from a human donor in good health.

This clonotype occurred many times. The chain joins TRBV4-1 to TRBJ1-4, with D maybe TRBD1 (6 bases). V lost 1 base, J lost 7 bases, and 10 bases lay in between. The CDR3 is 14 amino acids. Germline V gene data show CDR1 as MGHRA and CDR2 as YSYEKL. CDR3 bases: TGCGCCAGCAGCCAAGGAGGGGGTGGTGAAAAACTGTTTTTT. It is translated as CASSQGGGGEKLFF.

This clonotype was counted at least ten times. The chain couples TRBV7-8 to TRBJ2-7; D unclear. V was shortened by 5 bases and J by 3 bases, with 11 bases between the two germline ends. CDR3 length: 13 residues. Per germline, CDR1 SGHVS and CDR2 FQNEAQ. The CDR3 DNA is TGTGCCAGCAGCCCACCGACATACTACGAGCAGTACTTC. Translation: CASSPPTYYEQYF.

This clonotype was observed at least ten times. The genes are TRBV5-5 and TRBJ2-5; 7 positions agree with TRBD2. The ends lost 3 bases at V and 3 bases at J; junction bases unmatched: 8. Germline V gene sequence: CDR1 SGHKS, CDR2 YYEKEE (reference sequence). CDR3 length: 15 residues. For the CDR3, the DNA is TGTGCCAGCAGCTGGGGAGGGAGTGCTGAAGAGACCCAGTACTTC. Encoded protein: CASSWGGSAEETQYF. The variable domain in full, completed from reference TRBV5-5 and TRBJ2-5, reads DAGVTQSPTHLIKTRGQQVTLRCSPISGHKSVSWYQQVLGQGPQFIFQYYEKEERGRGNFPDRFSARQFPNYSSELNVNALLLGDSALYLCASSWGGSAEETQYFGPGTRLLVL.

This clonotype was seen many times. The gene calls are TRBV11-1 and TRBJ1-1, with D possibly being TRBD1 (5 bases). Per germline, CDR1 SGHAT and CDR2 FQDESV (reference sequence). This CDR3 region has 14 residues. V dropped 4 bases and J dropped 4 bases, with 13 bases sitting between them. The CDR3: CASSWGPRGTEAFF. The CDR3 nucleotides read TGTGCCAGCAGCTGGGGACCGAGGGGCACTGAAGCTTTCTTT.

In its sample, this clonotype was seen once. The chain uses TRBV10-3 and TRBJ1-5; 8 nucleotides align to TRBD1. The junction had 6 bases not matched to a gene; V was cut back by 10 bases and J by 1 base. CDR3 size: 14 residues. Germline V CDR1 and CDR2: ENHRY, SYGVKD. The CDR3 nucleotides are TGTGCCACCGCAGGGGGCGCGAGCAATCAGCCCCAGCATTTT. Its protein product is CATAGGASNQPQHF.

This rearrangement joins TRBV20-1 to TRBJ2-2, with 9 bases identical to TRBD2. Germline V lookup: CDR1 DFQATT, CDR2 SNEGSKA (reference sequence). The trim removed 3 bases at V and 4 bases at J, leaving 9 bases unmatched. This CDR3 has 16 residues. CDR3 nucleotide sequence: TGCAGTGCTAGGCGGGAGGGTGGAGGGTCCACCGGGGAGCTGTTTTTT. Its translation: CSARREGGGSTGELFF.

CDR3 sequence: CSVVSEFYGYTF. DNA of the CDR3: TGCAGCGTTGTGTCGGAGTTCTATGGCTACACCTTC. V and J are TRBV29-1 and TRBJ1-2, with unresolved D. V was trimmed by 4 bases and J by 4 bases, leaving 10 bases between them. This CDR3 has 12 amino acids. Germline V lookup: CDR1 SQVTM, CDR2 ANQGSEA.